This T cell receptor (beta chain) was sequenced in a study of T cell responses to AZD1222 COVID-19 vaccine. Study results and limitations: The sample set comprised mostly white British donors with more females, and clonal diversity was possibly underestimated. Spike-specific TCR depth and breadth grew after two AZD1222 doses.

Profiling relied on immunoSEQ multiplex PCR, and the TCRdb table lists in-frame clones only, not all of them. The table shows about 73,000 clones, with around 81% occurring only once. This clone was counted between two and nine times. The antigen remains unidentified. The TCR comes from an adult who received the AZD1222 COVID-19 vaccine. This specimen consisted of peripheral blood, obtained 28 days after the second AZD1222 dose.

The CDR3, as DNA: TGTGCCAGCTTTCTCGGGACTAGCCCAGATACGCAGTATTTT. Its protein product is CASFLGTSPDTQYF. This rearrangement joins TRBV2 to TRBJ2-3, with 9 bases fitting TRBD2. Germline loops: CDR1 SNHLY, CDR2 FYNNEI. The CDR3 spans 14 residues. J lost 4 bases, V lost 8 bases, and 7 bases had no gene match.